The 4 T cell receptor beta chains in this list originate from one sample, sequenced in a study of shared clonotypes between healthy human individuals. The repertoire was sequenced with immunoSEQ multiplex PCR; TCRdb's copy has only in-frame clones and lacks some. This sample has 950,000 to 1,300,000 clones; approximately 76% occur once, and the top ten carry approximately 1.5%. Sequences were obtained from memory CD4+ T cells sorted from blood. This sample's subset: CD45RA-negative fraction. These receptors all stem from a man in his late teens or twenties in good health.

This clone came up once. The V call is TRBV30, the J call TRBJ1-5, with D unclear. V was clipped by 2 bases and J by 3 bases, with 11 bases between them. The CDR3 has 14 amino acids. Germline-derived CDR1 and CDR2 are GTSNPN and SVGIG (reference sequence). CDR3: CAWSREADNQPQHF. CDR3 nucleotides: TGTGCCTGGAGTAGGGAGGCAGACAATCAGCCCCAGCATTTT.

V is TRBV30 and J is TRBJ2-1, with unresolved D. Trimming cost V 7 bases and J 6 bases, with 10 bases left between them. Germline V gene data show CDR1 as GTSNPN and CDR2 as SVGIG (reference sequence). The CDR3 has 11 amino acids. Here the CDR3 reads CALTQTNEQFF. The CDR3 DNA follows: TGTGCCTTAACGCAAACCAATGAGCAGTTCTTC.

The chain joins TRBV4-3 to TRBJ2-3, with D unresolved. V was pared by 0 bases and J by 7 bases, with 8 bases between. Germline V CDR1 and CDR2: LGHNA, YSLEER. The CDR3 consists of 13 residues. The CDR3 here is CASSQDARNTQYF. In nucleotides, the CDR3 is TGCGCCAGCAGCCAAGATGCTCGTAATACGCAGTATTTT.

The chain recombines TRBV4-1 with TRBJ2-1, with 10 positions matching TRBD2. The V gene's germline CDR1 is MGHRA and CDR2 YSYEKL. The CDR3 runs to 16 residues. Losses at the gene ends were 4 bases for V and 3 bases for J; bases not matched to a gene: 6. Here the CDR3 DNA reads TGCGCCAGCAGCCGCCATCTAGCGGGAGACTACAATGAGCAGTTCTTC. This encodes CASSRHLAGDYNEQFF.